The sequence of this T cell receptor (beta chain) was determined in a study of CD8 T cells in ankylosing spondylitis. Findings and limits, study-wide: One TCR beta motif, made up of roughly eight highly homologous variants, appeared characteristic of ankylosing spondylitis blood.

CDR3 length equals 15 residues. J was trimmed by 1 base and V by 0 bases; bases with no gene match: 2. This clonotype was observed many times. The antigen is undetermined. A quantitative 5'-RACE method, one with molecular barcodes, was used to make TCR beta libraries. TCRdb ran MiXCR on the 5' RACE reads and lists one entry per CDR3 protein. The sample holds about 700,000 distinct CDR3 sequences; under 20% are singletons and the top ten take about 20%. Sequenced sample: blood, either unsorted or a sorted T cell fraction (not recorded which). The rearrangement joins TRBV12-3 or TRBV12-4 to TRBJ2-7; 8 nucleotides match TRBD2. This sequence was found in a male donor with ankylosing spondylitis. This chain's CDR3 is CASSLAAGGSYEQYF. CDR3 nucleotides: TGTGCCAGCAGTTTAGCTGCGGGGGGTTCCTACGAGCAGTACTTC.